This TCR beta chain is from a study of OX40 agonist ivuxolimab in advanced cancers. Overall study: With ivuxolimab, an agonistic anti-OX40 (CD134) antibody, patients were treated. General study findings and limits: Within 6 weeks, CD4+ and CD8+ blood T cells expanded clonally at 0.1 to 3.0 mg/kg. Mean expanded clone counts were higher in CD8+ than CD4+ T cells.

Method: immunoSEQ multiplex PCR; TCRdb's copy keeps in-frame clones and lacks some. The sample lists approximately 77,000 clones; roughly 92% were seen once. Trimming shortened V by 4 bases and J by 0 bases, and 13 bases separated the two germline ends. The CDR3 length is 16 residues. The germline V gene has CDR1 KGHSH and CDR2 LQKENI. As concerns this clone: The antigen is unknown.

This chain connects TRBV18 to TRBJ1-3, with D uncertain. This sequence originates from an adult with an advanced solid tumor such as melanoma, head and neck, liver or kidney cancer. This specimen consisted of CD4+ or CD8+ T cells sorted from blood, obtained in a trial of the OX40 agonist ivuxolimab. This CDR3 reads CASSRGSLSSGNTIYF. The CDR3 coding sequence is TGTGCCAGCTCACGCGGGAGCCTTAGCTCTGGAAACACCATATATTTT.